Each of the 28 T cell receptor beta chains below was sequenced from the same sample in a study of OX40 agonist ivuxolimab in advanced cancers. Libraries were prepared by immunoSEQ multiplex PCR; TCRdb keeps only in-frame clonotypes and omits some of them. The sample contains 75,000 to 85,000 clones, roughly 84% of which appear only once. The material was CD4+ or CD8+ T cells sorted from blood, obtained in a trial of the OX40 agonist ivuxolimab. The receptors shown here come from an adult with an advanced solid tumor such as melanoma, head and neck, liver or kidney cancer.

This clone has a handful of counts. V gene TRBV5-1 combines with J gene TRBJ2-1; a possible D gene is TRBD1 (6 bases). Trimming shortened V by 5 bases and J by 1 base, and 16 bases separated the two germline ends. The germline V gene encodes CDR1 SGHRS and CDR2 YFSETQ. CDR3 length equals 16 residues. The CDR3, as DNA: TGCGCCAGCAGAGGAGGATCAGGGGAGTCCTACAATGAGCAGTTCTTC. It translates to CASRGGSGESYNEQFF.

The J gene is TRBJ2-7, the V gene TRBV28, with 13 bases matching TRBD2. CDR3 size: 15 residues. With 6 bases clipped from V and 7 bases from J, the junction kept 9 bases outside the gene matches. Germline CDR1 MDHEN, CDR2 SYDVKM. The CDR3 nucleotides read TGTGCCAGCAGGCTTCAAACTAGCGGGAGGGGAGAGCAGTACTTC. This codes for CASRLQTSGRGEQYF.

As DNA, the CDR3 is TGTGCCAGCAGCCCCAAAGGGCCACACGAGCAGTACTTC. It yields the protein CASSPKGPHEQYF. The chain is built from TRBV7-9 and TRBJ2-7; D ambiguous. CDR1 and CDR2 from the germline V gene are SEHNR and FQNEAQ (reference sequence). Trimming stripped 5 bases from V and 5 bases from J, with 13 bases between. The CDR3 loop spans 13 amino acids.

The sample holds a few counts of this clone. J is TRBJ1-5 and V is TRBV9; 7 bases are shared with TRBD1. This CDR3 has 14 residues. Trimming cost V 0 bases and J 10 bases; bases outside gene matches: 7. Per germline, CDR1 SGDLS and CDR2 YYNGEE. In DNA, the CDR3 is TGTGCCAGCAGCGTAGAGAGTAACAGGGGACCCCAGCATTTT. Protein product: CASSVESNRGPQHF. Drawing the rest from reference TRBV9 and TRBJ1-5, the complete variable domain is DSGVTQTPKHLITATGQRVTLRCSPRSGDLSVYWYQQSLDQGLQFLIQYYNGEERAKGNILERFSAQQFPDLHSELNLSSLELGDSALYFCASSVESNRGPQHFGDGTRLSIL.

The genes are TRBV20-1 and TRBJ2-7; the D is unclear. CDR1 and CDR2 from the germline V gene are DFQATT and SNEGSKA (reference sequence). This CDR3 is 10 amino acids long. The ends were cut back, 7 bases at V and 12 bases at J, with 16 bases in the middle. The CDR3 DNA is TGCAGTGTCAGTACCGAAGTACTGTACTTC. It is translated as CSVSTEVLYF.

The gene calls are TRBV10-3 and TRBJ1-5, with a tentative D call TRBD1 (6 bases). Germline assignment: CDR1 ENHRY and CDR2 SYGVKD. The germline V and J ends were trimmed by 3 bases and 5 bases, with 11 bases remaining between them. This CDR3 has 14 amino acids. CDR3 in amino acids: CAISDAGAYQPQHF. The CDR3 DNA sequence: TGTGCCATCAGTGATGCGGGGGCTTATCAGCCCCAGCATTTT.

J is TRBJ2-2 and V is TRBV7-8, with TRBD2 matching 8 bases. Germline V CDR1 and CDR2: SGHVS, FQNEAQ. The CDR3 totals 16 residues. V dropped 3 bases and J dropped 6; count of bases not matched to a gene: 9. CDR3 loop: CASSLAGGGGPGELFF. Here the CDR3 DNA reads TGTGCCAGCAGCTTGGCGGGGGGAGGGGGTCCCGGGGAGCTGTTTTTT.

This rearrangement joins TRBV7-2 to TRBJ2-3; D is ambiguous. The CDR3 spans 17 residues. V lost 3 bases and J lost 9, with 25 bases in between. The germline V gene encodes CDR1 SGHTA and CDR2 FQGNSA. The DNA for the CDR3 is TGTGCCAGCAGCTTGAATCCGGTTTGGGCAAGAGGCGAGACGCAGTATTTT. This translates into CASSLNPVWARGETQYF.

The V gene is TRBV28, the J gene TRBJ1-2; maybe TRBD1 (5 bases). Looked up from germline, CDR1 is MDHEN and CDR2 is SYDVKM. The ends were cut back, 5 bases at V and 8 bases at J, with 18 bases in the middle. The CDR3 loop spans 14 amino acids. In DNA, the CDR3 is TGTGCCAGCAGTCTCCGGGGCTCGGAGAGGGGCTACACCTTC. Its translation is CASSLRGSERGYTF.

The V and J genes are TRBV27 and TRBJ1-2; 11 nucleotides agree with TRBD1. The length of the CDR3 is 16 residues. The germline V gene has CDR1 MNHEY and CDR2 SMNVEV (reference sequence). Trimming took 5 bases from V and 1 from J; bases not matched to a gene: 6. The CDR3 nucleotides read TGTGCCAGCAGTACTCAAGGGACAGGGGGTAACTATGGCTACACCTTC. Translating gives CASSTQGTGGNYGYTF.

The genes are TRBV25-1 and TRBJ1-4; no reliable D call. The V end was cut by 7 bases, the J end by 5 bases, with 5 bases between. The germline gives CDR1 MGHDK, CDR2 SYGVNS. The length of the CDR3 is 11 residues. CDR3 DNA: TGTGCCAGCACCGGGAATGAAAAACTGTTTTTT. It codes for CASTGNEKLFF.

The chain recombines TRBV7-2 with TRBJ1-2; D might be TRBD1 (6 bases). The germline gives CDR1 SGHTA, CDR2 FQGNSA. V lost 6 bases and J 7 bases, leaving 18 bases between the germline ends. The CDR3 totals 14 residues. CDR3: CASRAPTGLRGYTF. CDR3 DNA sequence: TGTGCCAGCAGAGCACCAACAGGGTTGCGTGGCTACACCTTC.

This clone was found once. The rearrangement links TRBV6-6 to TRBJ2-2, with 7 bases lining up with TRBD2. The CDR3 runs 15 residues. Germline CDR1 and CDR2: MNHNY and SVGAGI (reference sequence). V lost 7 bases to trimming and J lost 0 bases; unmatched junction nucleotides: 5. CDR3 nucleotides: TGTGCCAGCATTCAAGCGGGGACGAACACCGGGGAGCTGTTTTTT. This gives the protein CASIQAGTNTGELFF.

This rearrangement joins TRBV11-3 to TRBJ1-6, with D maybe TRBD1 (6 bases). V gave up 8 bases and J gave up 10 bases, with 15 bases separating them. Germline V lookup: CDR1 SGHNT, CDR2 YENEEA. This CDR3 comprises 13 residues. The CDR3, as DNA: TGTGCCAGCTCCGAAACAGGGATCTCACCCCTCCACTTT. It translates to CASSETGISPLHF.

The chain carries TRBV10-3 and TRBJ2-7, with D possibly matching TRBD1 (6 bases). This CDR3 is 16 amino acids long. V was cut by 4 bases and J by 6 bases, with 22 bases left in between. Germline assignment: CDR1 ENHRY and CDR2 SYGVKD. DNA for the CDR3: TGTGCCATCAGTGGGGCCTCTACCGGGACACAGGGCGAGCAGTACTTC. Its protein product is CAISGASTGTQGEQYF.

The sample holds one count of this clone. The rearrangement uses TRBV12-5 and TRBJ2-1; perhaps TRBD2 as D (5 bases). V lost 2 bases, J lost 10 bases, and 15 bases lay in between. The CDR3 sequence is 14 residues long. CDR1 is LGHNT and CDR2 is FRNRAP in the germline V gene. Written as DNA, the CDR3 is TGTGCTAGTGGTTTGCTCACCGGTGGAGGAGAGCAGTTCTTC. Translated: CASGLLTGGGEQFF.

This clone has just one count. This chain joins TRBV5-4 and TRBJ2-3, with TRBD2 matching over 13 bases. V was clipped by 9 bases and J by 3 bases; unmatched bases: 7. The CDR3 loop spans 15 amino acids. Germline V gene data show CDR1 as SGHNT and CDR2 as YYREEE (reference sequence). The CDR3 here is CATRTSGRGTDTQYF. The DNA for the CDR3 is TGTGCCACCAGGACTAGCGGGAGAGGGACAGATACGCAGTATTTT.

The gene calls are TRBV7-2 and TRBJ1-3, with D hard to call. Germline loops: CDR1 SGHTA, CDR2 FQGNSA. Trimming cost V 5 bases and J 4 bases, with 9 bases left between them. This CDR3 comprises 13 residues. The CDR3 sequence: CASSPTAGNTIYF. Written as DNA, the CDR3 is TGTGCCAGCAGCCCCACTGCGGGAAACACCATATATTTT.

This sequence joins TRBV7-9 and TRBJ1-4, with D possibly matching TRBD1 (5 bases). Germline V CDR1 and CDR2: SEHNR, FQNEAQ (reference sequence). V dropped 2 bases and J dropped 5 bases, with 18 bases sitting between them. CDR3 size: 17 residues. This CDR3 is CASSLSEREAGNEKLFF. The CDR3 DNA reads TGTGCCAGCAGCTTATCCGAAAGGGAAGCAGGGAATGAAAAACTGTTTTTT.

The genes are TRBV11-3 and TRBJ2-1; 8 nucleotides align to TRBD2. From germline, CDR1 is SGHNT and CDR2 YENEEA. After removal of 5 bases from V and 2 bases from J, the junction contained 8 bases not matched to a gene. CDR3 size: 16 residues. This CDR3 reads CASSRDGGAAYNEQFF. The CDR3 DNA reads as TGTGCCAGCAGCCGCGACGGGGGGGCCGCCTACAATGAGCAGTTCTTC.

The rearrangement links TRBV28 to TRBJ1-2; D is uncertain. The CDR3 is 13 amino acids. Per the germline V gene, CDR1 is MDHEN and CDR2 is SYDVKM. Between the trimmed V and J ends, which lost 6 bases and 7 bases, there was a span of 15 bases. CDR3 sequence: CASRVEVEGGYTF. CDR3 coding DNA: TGTGCCAGCAGGGTGGAAGTTGAGGGTGGCTACACCTTC.

The chain is built from TRBV18 and TRBJ2-1; weak D call: TRBD1 (6 bases). The germline CDR1 and CDR2 sequences are KGHSH and LQKENI. CDR3 length equals 15 residues. Trimming removed 0 bases at V and 4 bases at J, with 10 bases between. CDR3 amino acids: CASSPPARGYNEQFF. As DNA, the CDR3 is TGTGCCAGCTCACCACCTGCCAGGGGATACAATGAGCAGTTCTTC.

The rearrangement uses TRBV9 and TRBJ2-7; 12 positions match TRBD2. The germline V gene encodes CDR1 SGDLS and CDR2 YYNGEE. This CDR3 has 15 residues. V dropped 0 bases and J dropped 2; count of bases not matched to a gene: 0. CDR3 DNA sequence: TGTGCCAGCAGCGTAGGACTAGCGGGAGCCTACGAGCAGTACTTC. Encoded protein: CASSVGLAGAYEQYF. Full variable domain (missing parts from reference TRBV9 and TRBJ2-7): DSGVTQTPKHLITATGQRVTLRCSPRSGDLSVYWYQQSLDQGLQFLIQYYNGEERAKGNILERFSAQQFPDLHSELNLSSLELGDSALYFCASSVGLAGAYEQYFGPGTRLTVT.

This clone has just one count. The chain links TRBV19 to TRBJ2-1; 9 bases fit TRBD1. This CDR3 is built from 13 residues. In germline, CDR1 is LNHDA, CDR2 SQIVND (reference sequence). V gave up 3 bases and J gave up 13 bases; unmatched junction bases: 7. CDR3 DNA sequence: TGTGCCAGTAGTATTAGGGACAGGGCATTCCAGTTCTTC. It specifies CASSIRDRAFQFF.

This chain connects TRBV7-2 to TRBJ2-4; TRBD1 matches at 8 bases. This CDR3 has 14 amino acids. Per germline, CDR1 SGHTA and CDR2 FQGNSA. J gave up 5 bases and V 6 bases, and 6 bases lay outside the gene matches. The CDR3 coding sequence is TGTGCCAGCAGGATGGGGACAGGCGAAAACATTCAGTACTTC. It yields the protein CASRMGTGENIQYF.

The chain couples TRBV23-1 to TRBJ2-1; D is unresolved. TRBV23-1 counts as an open reading frame of uncertain function. The CDR3 sequence is 16 residues long. V was pared by 0 bases and J by 0 bases, with 9 bases between. CDR3 loop: CASSQSRYSSYNEQFF. In nucleotides, the CDR3 is TGCGCCAGCAGTCAATCCAGATATAGCTCCTACAATGAGCAGTTCTTC.

This clone was detected a few times. The rearrangement links TRBV5-6 to TRBJ1-6; D is ambiguous. Germline CDR1 SGHDT, CDR2 YYEEEE. The CDR3 sequence is 14 residues long. With 0 bases removed from V and 10 bases from J, the gap between germline ends came to 11 bases. The CDR3: CASSLGQSGSPLHF. The CDR3 bases are TGTGCCAGCAGCTTGGGCCAATCGGGATCACCCCTCCACTTT.

V usage is TRBV10-1 and J usage is TRBJ2-6, with D unresolved. CDR1 is WNHNN, CDR2 SYGVQD, per germline (reference sequence). The CDR3 is 18 residues long. Trimming took off 3 bases at V and 2 bases at J, with 17 bases between the two ends. This chain's CDR3 is CASSDDSPFNPGANVLTF. Written as DNA, the CDR3 is TGCGCCAGCAGTGACGATTCGCCTTTCAACCCTGGGGCCAACGTCCTGACTTTC.